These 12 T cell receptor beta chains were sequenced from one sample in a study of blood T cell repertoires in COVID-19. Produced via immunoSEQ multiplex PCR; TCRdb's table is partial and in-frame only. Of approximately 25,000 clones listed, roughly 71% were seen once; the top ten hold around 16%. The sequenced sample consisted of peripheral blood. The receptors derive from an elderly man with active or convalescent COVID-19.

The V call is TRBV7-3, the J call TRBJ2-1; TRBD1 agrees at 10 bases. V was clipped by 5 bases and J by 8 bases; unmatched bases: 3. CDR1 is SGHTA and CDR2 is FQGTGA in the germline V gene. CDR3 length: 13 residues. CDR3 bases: TGTGCCAGCAGCCCGGGACAGGGGCATGAGCAGTTCTTC. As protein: CASSPGQGHEQFF.

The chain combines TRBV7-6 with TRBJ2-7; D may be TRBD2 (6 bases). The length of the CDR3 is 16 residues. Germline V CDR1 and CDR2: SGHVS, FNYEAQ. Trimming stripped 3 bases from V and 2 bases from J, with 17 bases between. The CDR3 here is CASSFLRGPSPYEQYF. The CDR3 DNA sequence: TGTGCCAGCAGCTTTCTGCGGGGACCGAGTCCCTACGAGCAGTACTTC. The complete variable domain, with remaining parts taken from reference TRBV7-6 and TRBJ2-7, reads GAGVSQSPRYKVTKRGQDVALRCDPISGHVSLYWYRQALGQGPEFLTYFNYEAQQDKSGLPNDRFSAERPEGSISTLTIQRTEQRDSAMYRCASSFLRGPSPYEQYFGPGTRLTVT.

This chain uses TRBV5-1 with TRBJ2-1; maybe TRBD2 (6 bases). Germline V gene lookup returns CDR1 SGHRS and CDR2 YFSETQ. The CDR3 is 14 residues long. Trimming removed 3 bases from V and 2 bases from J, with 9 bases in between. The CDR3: CASSWGEAYNEQFF. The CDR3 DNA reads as TGCGCCAGCAGCTGGGGGGAAGCCTACAATGAGCAGTTCTTC.

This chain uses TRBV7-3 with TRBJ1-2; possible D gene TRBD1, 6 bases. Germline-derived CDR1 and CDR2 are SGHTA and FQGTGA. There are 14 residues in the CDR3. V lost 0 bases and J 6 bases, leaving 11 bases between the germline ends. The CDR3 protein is CASSLTGTNNGYTF. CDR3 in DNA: TGTGCCAGCAGCTTAACCGGGACAAACAATGGCTACACCTTC.

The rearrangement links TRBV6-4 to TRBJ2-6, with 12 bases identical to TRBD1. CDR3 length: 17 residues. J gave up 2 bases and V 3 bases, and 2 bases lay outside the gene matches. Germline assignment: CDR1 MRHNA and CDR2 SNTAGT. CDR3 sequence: CASSEGTGGAGANVLTF. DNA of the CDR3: TGTGCCAGCAGTGAAGGGACAGGGGGCGCTGGGGCCAACGTCCTGACTTTC.

CDR3 sequence (DNA): TGTGCCAGCAGTTACTCGACAGACAGGCTAACCCCCTACGAGCAGTACTTC. This encodes CASSYSTDRLTPYEQYF. The chain combines TRBV6-2 or TRBV6-3 with TRBJ2-7; possibly TRBD1 for D (6 bases). The V gene lost 0 bases and the J gene lost 2 bases, with 17 bases spanning the gap. Germline assignment: CDR1 MNHEY and CDR2 SVGEGT. CDR3 length: 17 amino acids.

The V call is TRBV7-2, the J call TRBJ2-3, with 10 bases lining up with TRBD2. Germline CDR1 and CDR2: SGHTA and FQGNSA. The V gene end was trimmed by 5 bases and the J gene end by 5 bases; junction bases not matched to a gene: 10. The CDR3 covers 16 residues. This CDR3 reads CASSPGFLAGEDTQYF. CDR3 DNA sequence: TGTGCCAGCAGCCCAGGGTTTCTAGCGGGGGAAGATACGCAGTATTTT.

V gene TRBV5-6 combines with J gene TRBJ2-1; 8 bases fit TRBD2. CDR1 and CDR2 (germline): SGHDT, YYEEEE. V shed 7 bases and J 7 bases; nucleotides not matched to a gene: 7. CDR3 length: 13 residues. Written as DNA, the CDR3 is TGTGCCAGCGTGGGACTAGTTCGAAATGAGCAGTTCTTC. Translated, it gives CASVGLVRNEQFF.

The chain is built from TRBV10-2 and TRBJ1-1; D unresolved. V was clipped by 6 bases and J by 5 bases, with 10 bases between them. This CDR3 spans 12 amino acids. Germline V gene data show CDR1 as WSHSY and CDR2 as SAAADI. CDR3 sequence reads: CASSDYGTEAFF. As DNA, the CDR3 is TGCGCCAGCAGCGACTATGGGACTGAAGCTTTCTTT.

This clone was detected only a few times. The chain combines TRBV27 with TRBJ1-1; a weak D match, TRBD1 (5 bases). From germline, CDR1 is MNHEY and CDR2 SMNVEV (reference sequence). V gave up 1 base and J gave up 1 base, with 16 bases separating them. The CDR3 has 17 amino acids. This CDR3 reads CASSLFPQGFRNTEAFF. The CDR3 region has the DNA TGTGCCAGCAGTTTATTTCCCCAGGGATTCAGGAACACTGAAGCTTTCTTT.

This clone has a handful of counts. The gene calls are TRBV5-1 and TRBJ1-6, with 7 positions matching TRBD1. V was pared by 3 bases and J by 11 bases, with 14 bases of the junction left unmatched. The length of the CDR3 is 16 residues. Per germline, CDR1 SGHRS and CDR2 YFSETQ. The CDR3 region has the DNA TGCGCCAGCAGCTCCGATTCACAGGGGACCCCCGCACCCCTCCACTTT. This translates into CASSSDSQGTPAPLHF. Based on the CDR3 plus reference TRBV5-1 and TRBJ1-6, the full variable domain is KAGVTQTPRYLIKTRGQQVTLSCSPISGHRSVSWYQQTPGQGLQFLFEYFSETQRNKGNFPGRFSGRQFSNSRSEMNVSTLELGDSALYLCASSSDSQGTPAPLHFGNGTRLTVT.

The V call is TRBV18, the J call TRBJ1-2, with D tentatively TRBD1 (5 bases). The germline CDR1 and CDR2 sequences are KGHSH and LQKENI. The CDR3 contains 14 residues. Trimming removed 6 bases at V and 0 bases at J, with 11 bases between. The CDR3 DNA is TGTGCCAGCTCCGGAGACAGACCTAACTATGGCTACACCTTC. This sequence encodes CASSGDRPNYGYTF. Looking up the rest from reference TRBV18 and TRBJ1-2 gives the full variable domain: NAGVMQNPRHLVRRRGQEARLRCSPMKGHSHVYWYRQLPEEGLKFMVYLQKENIIDESGMPKERFSAEFPKEGPSILRIQQVVRGDSAAYFCASSGDRPNYGYTFGSGTRLTVV.